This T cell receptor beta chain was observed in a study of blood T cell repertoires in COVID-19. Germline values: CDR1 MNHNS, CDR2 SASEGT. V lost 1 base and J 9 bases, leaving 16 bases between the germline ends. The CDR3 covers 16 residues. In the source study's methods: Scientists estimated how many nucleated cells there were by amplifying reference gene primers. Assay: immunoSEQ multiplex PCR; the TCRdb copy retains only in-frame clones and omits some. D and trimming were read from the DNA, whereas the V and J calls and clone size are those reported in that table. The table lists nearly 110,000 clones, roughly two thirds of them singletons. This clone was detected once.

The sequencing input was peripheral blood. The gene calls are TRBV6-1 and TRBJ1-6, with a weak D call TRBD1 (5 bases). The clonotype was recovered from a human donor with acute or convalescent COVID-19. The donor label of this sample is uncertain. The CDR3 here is CASSEVQQGRGSPLHF. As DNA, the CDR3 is TGTGCCAGCAGTGAAGTACAGCAGGGTAGGGGTTCACCCCTCCACTTT.